The entry below gives a single T cell receptor beta chain sequence along with its context. Its antigen has not been determined. Base qualities are not provided; no much larger clone lies one nucleotide away. The record originates from a study of cytomegalovirus exposure and HLA in healthy donors (dated by TCRdb to about 2017). The study in broad terms: According to an earlier analysis of 550 to 700 of the donors, about 179 million T cells yielded approximately 120 million unique TCR beta sequences and about 280 Gb of sequence data. Among several hundred genotyped donors of the cohort, an average of roughly 230,000 unique TCR beta nucleotide sequences was sequenced per donor, of which about 18% were non-productive. Roughly 5 DR-DQ haplotypes were handled as single units for association and clustering, since linkage in the cohort was strong. Donor age, sex, ethnicity and CMV serostatus were compiled alongside the repertoire data. Class I and class II HLA loci were covered by the typing at four-digit resolution. A later genetic analysis took genome-wide SNP genotypes for about three fifths of the 666 donors and used that subset as a discovery cohort. In the later analysis, no new phenotypic data were used to find candidate immune exposures; instead, reliance was placed on TCR beta sequences and their occurrence across donors. To decide whether each TCR beta V gene segment behaved as functional or pseudogenic, an earlier analysis of some 600 of the donors relied on high-throughput TCR beta sequencing. Every discovery cohort repertoire had been produced on one sequencing platform. The study aimed to test whether signatures of past pathogen exposure could be identified by cataloging public T cell receptors. Of the roughly 400 genotyped donors, less than 85% were placed in the genetic ancestry cluster associated with self-reported Caucasian donors. To study patterns of TCR occurrence, a later analysis re-analyzed previously published TCR beta repertoires from 500 to 850 donors and added high-resolution HLA genotyping. The study used immunosequencing to profile the T cell repertoires of 666 subjects and linked those repertoires to cytomegalovirus serostatus. Around 320 gigabases of sequencing data and tens of millions of unique TCR sequences were included in an early release covering about 600 HLA-typed donors. To predict cytomegalovirus infection status, the study brought together high-throughput TCR immunosequencing, statistical association of individual TCRs with disease status, and machine learning. Along with the approximately 700-subject first cohort, a separate validation cohort of roughly 110 different subjects was used. The number of donors typed differed by locus, with roughly 629-640 for A, B, C, DRB1 and DQB1, approximately 500 for DQA1, over 600 for DPA1, and around 460 for DPB1. Findings and caveats that apply to the study as a whole: In a later genetic analysis, a missense DCLRE1C variant was associated with V-gene and J-gene trimming of TCR beta chains, and the association was replicated in an independent cohort. The authors suggested that the approach could potentially be generalized to other disease states and immunological phenotypes. An earlier analysis of approximately 540 of the donors showed that most TCR beta V segments appeared in productive rearrangements either about 90% or about 30% of the time, which broadly matched IMGT annotations. Only TCR beta chains were sequenced in this cohort, and the absence of alpha or paired-chain data limited detectable features. Presence/absence analyses assumed roughly uniform sequencing depth across donors, an assumption that may not hold. A cluster of highly shared sequence variants was judged likely to be a technical artifact of the sequencing pipeline. Several of the top co-occurrence clusters appeared to be linked to parvovirus B19, influenza, CMV and Epstein-Barr virus, according to a later analysis. Linkage disequilibrium might explain the correlated functional status among segregating V segments, but an unknown experimental factor could not be excluded. Specific HLA alleles were associated with about 17,000 TCR beta sequences at a false discovery rate of 0.05 in a later analysis. In a later genetic analysis, fewer N-insertions in productive TCRs were reported among donors in an Asian-associated ancestry cluster than the roughly 700-donor mean. Because counts were too low, roughly 16 rarely observed V segments, including chromosome 9 orphons, were excluded from the earlier analysis of around 640 of the donors. In vitro tests confirmed that a few of the cytomegalovirus-associated TCR beta chains recognize cytomegalovirus antigens. A later analysis found that most CMV-associated TCR beta chains appeared HLA-restricted, with HLA associations seemingly driven largely by CMV exposure. When HLA alleles, especially DR and DQ, strongly co-occurred, TCR associations were difficult to assign to individual alleles. Because HLA typing was missing for some donors at each locus, association tests included only the typed subset. Most TCR sequences were observed very rarely across donors, whereas some public TCRs were present in many individuals. In both the original and validation cohorts, the classifier was reported to diagnose cytomegalovirus status with high specificity and sensitivity. A further reported finding was that TCR beta sequences accurately predicted the HLA-A and HLA-B alleles for most subjects in the first cohort. A later analysis found that TCR association rates varied across HLA loci, with DRB1 alleles showing the most associated TCRs and HLA-C alleles the fewest. CMV serostatus was the only immune exposure information available for the cohort. The study gave a list of some 150 TCR beta chains associated with cytomegalovirus. A later analysis found that HLA-associated TCR beta chains were more clonally expanded and had lower generation probabilities than equally common non-associated chains. The 87-base-pair reads could not distinguish some IMGT-functional V segments, including TRBV6-2 and TRBV6-3, so those segments were excluded.

Per the germline V gene, SGHTS is the CDR1 and YDEGEE is the CDR2. CDR3 length: 12 amino acids, cysteine to phenylalanine. Only the CDR3 part of the read is kept: 36 bases, read in frame from the first base. V is shortened by 5 bases, J by 2 bases, and the region joining them spans 6 bases. In total, fewer than 750 healthy bone marrow donors made up the cohort. At the time of sampling, all cohort members were nominally healthy, though unrecorded immune exposures were likely present. The donor tested CMV seropositive and was one of the 289 seropositive cohort members. Each donor provided a peripheral blood sample, and peripheral blood mononuclear cells were used for TCR beta sequencing. The Qiagen DNeasy Blood Extraction Kit was used to extract genomic DNA from the blood cell samples. Library prep was done by the immunoSEQ multiplex PCR assay. For the multiplex PCR, a mixture combining 60 forward primers for TCR Vbeta segments and 13 reverse primers for TCR Jbeta segments was used. Amplification of the CDR3 region of rearranged TCR beta genes was performed with a multiplex PCR assay on genomic DNA. The Illumina HiSeq System was used to sequence the amplified TCR beta libraries as 87-base-pair reads. The authors' analysis ran thus. Across the 500 to 850 repertoires, a later analysis counted roughly 84 million unique TCR beta chains, approximately 10 million of which were shared by at least two donors. A nearest-neighbor algorithm error-corrected the raw reads and collapsed the reads into unique sequences, merging closely related sequences to remove PCR and sequencing errors. CDR3 sequences were aligned to IMGT reference sequences to assign V, D and J gene segments. For a sequence to be retained, a match of at least six nucleotides was required to both a V gene segment and a J gene segment. A rearrangement counted as productive if the CDR3 had no stop codons and remained in frame with V and J, and every other rearrangement counted as non-productive. CDR3 was defined by IMGT convention, running from the second conserved V-encoded cysteine to the conserved J-encoded phenylalanine. The earlier analysis of some 550 of the donors excluded any sequence lacking an unambiguous match to a single V gene segment. In an earlier analysis of 587 of the donors, V segments were called functional above 56.7% productive rearrangements and were called segregating when the between-donor standard deviation exceeded 5%. To diagnose cytomegalovirus status from the catalog of TCR beta chain sequences, a statistical classification framework was built. In a later analysis, V and J genes were assigned by comparing TCR nucleotide sequences against IMGT/GENE-DB human TR gene sequences. In a later analysis, CDR3 sequences and most-parsimonious VDJ recombination scenarios were assigned using the TCRdist pipeline. A later analysis defined each TCR beta chain by its CDR3 amino acid sequence plus V-gene family, and excluded reads lacking a unique V-gene family. A later analysis removed several hundred highly shared, low-generation-probability nucleotide sequences to deal with suspected cross-contamination and a sequencing artifact. For each public chain, a later analysis derived a clonal expansion index from normalized ranks of inferred template counts within each repertoire. A later analysis computed generation probabilities with a VDJ recombination model fitted to out-of-frame rearrangements, and checked the results against IGoR. Hypergeometric tests were used in a later analysis to score TCR-TCR, TCR-HLA and TCR-CMV co-occurrence, with a repertoire-size bias correction applied to the TCR pairs. To estimate false discovery rates, a later analysis permuted the HLA or CMV assignments 20 times. A later analysis grouped co-occurring TCRs with DBSCAN, adding TCRdist sequence similarity when clustering within HLA-allele-positive subsets. For co-occurrence clustering, repertoires with fewer than 30,000 or more than 120,000 public chains were excluded, along with five or six repertoires with anomalous nucleotide sharing. TCRdb mirrors the immuneACCESS table, restricted to in-frame sequences. Some clones are absent from its copies; in checked studies, under half trace to an unresolved V gene, and the reason for the others is unknown. From that table come the V and J calls and clone size; the DNA was used to work out D and trimming. This sample gives under 150,000 clones in total; more than 65% of them show up just once. In total, the top ten clones hold roughly 3% of the sample.

The chain employs TRBV5-8 and TRBJ2-3, with the D gene not confidently named. This TCR was sampled from a woman aged 55-69 years in good health and CMV-seropositive. The sample was PBMCs. The DNA is TGTGCCAGCAGAACAGACACAGATACGCAGTATTTT. It encodes CASRTDTDTQYF.